This is a list of T cell receptor beta chains from one sample in a study of cytomegalovirus exposure and HLA in healthy donors. Assay: immunoSEQ multiplex PCR; the TCRdb copy retains only in-frame clones and omits some. Found here are approximately 150,000 clones, 91% of them singletons; the top ten hold 3% to 3.5%. Sequencing was carried out using PBMCs. The receptor set was obtained from a woman under 30 in good health and CMV-seropositive. Both conserved end residues are trimmed from each CDR3. D genes are given only for firm matches. Clone size, where shown, is once, few, many, or a class for clones that have expanded.

d_call: NA
clone_size: NA
v_call: TRBV6-5
cdr3_aa: ASSRSDRSHYEQY

d_call: NA
clone_size: NA
v_call: TRBV6-5
cdr3_aa: ASSYVDSYYGYT

d_call: TRBD2
clone_size: NA
v_call: TRBV5-6
cdr3_aa: ASSLRTSGLTYEQY

d_call: NA
clone_size: NA
v_call: TRBV28
cdr3_aa: ASDAGFVAEQY

d_call: NA
clone_size: NA
v_call: TRBV10-2
cdr3_aa: ATAGGGSTEAF

d_call: NA
clone_size: few
v_call: TRBV16
cdr3_aa: ASSQKGEYEQY

d_call: TRBD2
clone_size: NA
v_call: TRBV5-6
cdr3_aa: ASSLAGGYPWDEQF

d_call: NA
clone_size: NA
v_call: TRBV9
cdr3_aa: ATKRSEGGIAGELF

d_call: NA
clone_size: NA
v_call: TRBV29-1
cdr3_aa: SVEGQGLSNEQF

d_call: TRBD2
clone_size: NA
v_call: TRBV25-1
cdr3_aa: ASSGGLAGRGTQY

d_call: TRBD1
clone_size: NA
v_call: TRBV5-8
cdr3_aa: ASSQDRVNEQF

d_call: NA
clone_size: NA
v_call: TRBV29-1
cdr3_aa: SANNRVELMGGEAF

d_call: NA
clone_size: NA
v_call: TRBV6-5
cdr3_aa: ASSYDSSNSPLH

d_call: TRBD2
clone_size: NA
v_call: TRBV2
cdr3_aa: ASTSGLAGRETQY

d_call: TRBD1
clone_size: NA
v_call: TRBV11-3
cdr3_aa: ASSPRTGGENTEAF

d_call: NA
clone_size: NA
v_call: TRBV7-3
cdr3_aa: ASSLSRAGETQY

d_call: TRBD2
clone_size: once
v_call: TRBV4-2
cdr3_aa: ASSPRAGGSYEQY

d_call: NA
clone_size: NA
v_call: TRBV5-1
cdr3_aa: ASSLGGTSNTGELF

d_call: TRBD2
clone_size: NA
v_call: TRBV4-1
cdr3_aa: ASSQDRLAAEQF

d_call: TRBD1
clone_size: NA
v_call: TRBV5-1
cdr3_aa: ASSSVGTGGNTQY

d_call: TRBD1
clone_size: NA
v_call: TRBV5-1
cdr3_aa: ASSPPRTGDGYT

d_call: TRBD1
clone_size: NA
v_call: TRBV25-1
cdr3_aa: ASRTTGAGEAF

d_call: TRBD2
clone_size: NA
v_call: TRBV19
cdr3_aa: ASSTTSGSQAEQY

d_call: NA
clone_size: NA
v_call: TRBV28
cdr3_aa: ASQGIYEQY

d_call: TRBD1
clone_size: NA
v_call: TRBV7-8
cdr3_aa: ASSWGQGQYEQY

d_call: TRBD1
clone_size: NA
v_call: TRBV7-3
cdr3_aa: ASSLTGQASRYNEQF

d_call: NA
clone_size: NA
v_call: TRBV11-1
cdr3_aa: ASSSGGEKLF

d_call: TRBD2
clone_size: NA
v_call: TRBV10-2
cdr3_aa: ASSQSGGGSYEQY

d_call: TRBD2
clone_size: NA
v_call: TRBV6-4
cdr3_aa: ASSAQPGLASNEQF

d_call: TRBD2
clone_size: NA
v_call: TRBV7-2
cdr3_aa: ASRGTSGSYEQY

d_call: NA
clone_size: NA
v_call: TRBV4-2
cdr3_aa: ASSHYNTEAF

d_call: NA
clone_size: NA
v_call: TRBV4-2
cdr3_aa: ASSQEALAGPTEAF

d_call: NA
clone_size: NA
v_call: TRBV5-1
cdr3_aa: ASSKEGSNQPQH

d_call: NA
clone_size: NA
v_call: TRBV12-5
cdr3_aa: ASGLVSRFLQEAVKVDGYT

d_call: TRBD2
clone_size: once
v_call: TRBV7-2
cdr3_aa: ASSLDTELAGGYNEQF

d_call: NA
clone_size: few
v_call: TRBV2
cdr3_aa: ASSQGWGEQY

d_call: NA
clone_size: NA
v_call: TRBV9
cdr3_aa: ASSVGQWATNEKLF

d_call: NA
clone_size: NA
v_call: TRBV2
cdr3_aa: ASSDGGLYDEQF

d_call: TRBD1
clone_size: few
v_call: TRBV5-1
cdr3_aa: ASRYTDRVGTYGYT

d_call: NA
clone_size: NA
v_call: TRBV30
cdr3_aa: AWSRSRTEAF

d_call: TRBD2
clone_size: NA
v_call: TRBV29-1
cdr3_aa: SVGSGNIYEQY

d_call: TRBD2
clone_size: NA
v_call: TRBV6-4
cdr3_aa: ASSLIPGLAAGEQF

d_call: NA
clone_size: NA
v_call: TRBV4-3
cdr3_aa: ASSQVTEETQY

d_call: NA
clone_size: NA
v_call: TRBV2
cdr3_aa: VSRWRTNTGELF

d_call: NA
clone_size: NA
v_call: TRBV30
cdr3_aa: AWSLVGLMNTEAF

d_call: TRBD2
clone_size: NA
v_call: TRBV5-6
cdr3_aa: ASSFGGRASGEQY

d_call: TRBD1
clone_size: NA
v_call: TRBV4-1
cdr3_aa: ASSQDRRQGELF

d_call: NA
clone_size: NA
v_call: TRBV5-4
cdr3_aa: AYRAGANSGANVLT

d_call: TRBD1
clone_size: NA
v_call: TRBV6-5
cdr3_aa: ASRNLGQGDEKLF

d_call: TRBD2
clone_size: NA
v_call: TRBV9
cdr3_aa: ASSVEGRGSQETQY

d_call: TRBD1
clone_size: NA
v_call: TRBV7-9
cdr3_aa: ASSLTGGDGEQY

d_call: TRBD2
clone_size: NA
v_call: TRBV6-5
cdr3_aa: ASSFVGGAVDTQY

d_call: TRBD1
clone_size: NA
v_call: TRBV7-9
cdr3_aa: ASSSDRSGNTIY

d_call: NA
clone_size: few
v_call: TRBV6-1
cdr3_aa: ASSEAHTGTYGYT